This T cell receptor (beta chain) derives from a study of blood T cell repertoires in COVID-19. Study-level background: Collection of acute and convalescent COVID-19 samples took place in the United States, Italy and Spain.

The CDR3 length is 14 residues. Germline CDR1 and CDR2: ENHRY and SYGVKD. Between the trimmed V and J ends, which lost 8 bases and 1 base, there was a span of 14 bases. Per the authors' pipeline: Nucleated cell number was recorded as an estimate derived from reference gene primer amplification. The method was immunoSEQ multiplex PCR; TCRdb's version includes in-frame clones alone and lacks a portion of them. V and J calls and clone size follow that table, whereas D and trimming were derived from the DNA. The sample lists 130,000 to 150,000 clones, approximately 86% seen once, with under 4.5% in the top ten. This clone was recorded a few times. Participant age was about 18 to 89 years, and participants resided in roughly 24 US areas. Self-reported history from a screening survey and questionnaire set each donor's cohort.

The origin of this receptor is a woman aged 40 to 50 who had been exposed to COVID-19. The material sequenced was PBMCs or T cells enriched from blood (not recorded which). V is TRBV10-3 and J is TRBJ1-2, with a weak D call TRBD1 (5 bases). The CDR3 sequence is CAIGGGRVNYGYTF. The CDR3 DNA reads TGTGCCATCGGGGGAGGTCGAGTTAACTATGGCTACACCTTC.